A selection of T cell receptor beta chains follows, all from one sample in a study of CD8 T cells in Susac syndrome. A single record per CDR3 protein comes from TCRdb applying MiXCR to the immunoSEQ multiplex PCR reads. Of approximately 260,000 distinct CDR3 sequences in the sample, about 96% were seen once. The material sequenced was CD4+ T cells from PBMCs. The receptors originated from a human donor with Susac syndrome. Both conserved end residues are part of each CDR3. Fields, in order: J gene, V gene, clone size, D gene, CDR3 protein, CDR3 DNA. A D gene is named only where the DNA matches it firmly. Expanded clones are given a class, and other clones once, few, many or no size at all.

J gene: TRBJ2-5; V gene: TRBV11-3; clone size: NA; D gene: TRBD1; CDR3 protein: CASSLGPDRQTQYF; CDR3 DNA: TGTGCCAGCAGCTTAGGACCGGACAGGCAGACCCAGTACTTC
J gene: TRBJ2-2; V gene: TRBV5-1; clone size: NA; D gene: TRBD2; CDR3 protein: CASSGLAGDVGELFF; CDR3 DNA: TGCGCCAGCAGCGGGCTAGCGGGAGATGTCGGGGAGCTGTTTTTT
J gene: TRBJ2-5; V gene: TRBV5-4; clone size: NA; D gene: TRBD1; CDR3 protein: CASSWGQGFQETQYF; CDR3 DNA: TGTGCCAGCAGCTGGGGACAGGGGTTCCAAGAGACCCAGTACTTC
J gene: TRBJ2-1; V gene: TRBV15; clone size: NA; D gene: TRBD2; CDR3 protein: CATSPRRLAGDEQFF; CDR3 DNA: TGTGCCACCAGCCCGCGTAGACTAGCGGGAGATGAGCAGTTCTTC
J gene: TRBJ1-1; V gene: TRBV29-1; clone size: few; D gene: NA; CDR3 protein: CSVLGQMNTEAFF; CDR3 DNA: TGCAGCGTTTTAGGACAGATGAACACTGAAGCTTTCTTT
J gene: TRBJ2-7; V gene: TRBV12-3/TRBV12-4; clone size: NA; D gene: TRBD1; CDR3 protein: CASSGGQSEQYF; CDR3 DNA: TGTGCCAGCAGTGGGGGACAGTCCGAGCAGTACTTC
J gene: TRBJ1-5; V gene: TRBV11-2; clone size: NA; D gene: NA; CDR3 protein: CASSPRPQHF; CDR3 DNA: TGTGCCAGCAGCCCTCGGCCCCAGCATTTT
J gene: TRBJ1-5; V gene: TRBV20-1; clone size: NA; D gene: NA; CDR3 protein: CSATQAANQPQHF; CDR3 DNA: TGCAGTGCTACGCAGGCGGCCAATCAGCCCCAGCATTTT
J gene: TRBJ2-7; V gene: TRBV13; clone size: NA; D gene: NA; CDR3 protein: CASSLPDWTVYEQYF; CDR3 DNA: TGTGCCAGCAGCTTACCGGATTGGACAGTCTACGAGCAGTACTTC
J gene: TRBJ1-4; V gene: TRBV13; clone size: NA; D gene: TRBD1; CDR3 protein: CASSTRTGGAGEKLFF; CDR3 DNA: TGTGCCAGCAGCACCCGGACAGGGGGCGCCGGTGAAAAACTGTTTTTT
J gene: TRBJ2-2; V gene: TRBV4-1; clone size: NA; D gene: TRBD1; CDR3 protein: CASSPGTGRLTGELFF; CDR3 DNA: TGCGCCAGCAGCCCAGGGACAGGTCGATTAACCGGGGAGCTGTTTTTT
J gene: TRBJ2-3; V gene: TRBV11-2; clone size: NA; D gene: TRBD2; CDR3 protein: CASSKGLAGADTQYF; CDR3 DNA: TGTGCCAGCAGCAAGGGACTAGCGGGTGCAGATACGCAGTATTTT
J gene: TRBJ2-7; V gene: TRBV12-3/TRBV12-4; clone size: NA; D gene: NA; CDR3 protein: CASSFPPQVREQYF; CDR3 DNA: TGTGCCAGCAGTTTCCCACCGCAGGTTCGAGAGCAGTACTTC
J gene: TRBJ1-1; V gene: TRBV20-1; clone size: few; D gene: NA; CDR3 protein: CSVRRGNTEAFF; CDR3 DNA: TGCAGTGTCAGAAGGGGGAACACTGAAGCTTTCTTT
J gene: TRBJ2-3; V gene: TRBV20-1; clone size: NA; D gene: TRBD2; CDR3 protein: CSADLLAGGTDTQYF; CDR3 DNA: TGCAGTGCGGACTTACTAGCGGGGGGCACAGATACGCAGTATTTT
J gene: TRBJ2-3; V gene: TRBV29-1; clone size: once; D gene: NA; CDR3 protein: CSVGLAGDTQYF; CDR3 DNA: TGCAGCGTTGGGTTGGCAGGCGATACGCAGTATTTT
J gene: TRBJ1-1; V gene: TRBV25-1; clone size: once; D gene: NA; CDR3 protein: CASKGRTGFGVNTEAFF; CDR3 DNA: TGTGCCAGCAAGGGCCGGACCGGGTTCGGGGTGAACACTGAAGCTTTCTTT
J gene: TRBJ2-1; V gene: TRBV19; clone size: NA; D gene: TRBD2; CDR3 protein: CASTLAGMLSYNEQFF; CDR3 DNA: TGTGCCAGTACCCTAGCGGGGATGCTCTCCTACAATGAGCAGTTCTTC
J gene: TRBJ1-1; V gene: TRBV5-5; clone size: once; D gene: TRBD1; CDR3 protein: CASSFRQGEAFF; CDR3 DNA: TGTGCCAGCAGCTTTCGACAGGGTGAAGCTTTCTTT
J gene: TRBJ1-1; V gene: TRBV29-1; clone size: NA; D gene: NA; CDR3 protein: CSVAAEGGRDTEAFF; CDR3 DNA: TGCAGTGTAGCGGCGGAAGGAGGCAGGGACACTGAAGCTTTCTTT